This T cell receptor (beta chain) was observed in a study of cytomegalovirus exposure and HLA in healthy donors. Study results and limitations: Solely CMV serostatus was available to characterize immune exposure. Researchers counted around 180 TCR beta chains as cytomegalovirus-associated. An observed cluster of highly shared sequence variants was recorded as a likely sequencing artifact.

It was with 60 Vbeta and 13 Jbeta primers that the PCR ran. Profiled with immunoSEQ multiplex PCR; TCRdb holds only in-frame clones, not every one. The data hold hundreds of thousands of clones, with about four fifths observed a single time. On this clone itself: The antigen is undetermined. Other DNA variants within this sample encode the same CDR3.

The clonotype was recovered from a young man in good health and CMV-seronegative. Sequencing was carried out using PBMCs.

DNA for the CDR3: TGTGCCAGCAGTCTTGGACTAGCGGGGGGACAAGAGACCCAGTACTTC. It specifies CASSLGLAGGQETQYF. The chain links TRBV27 to TRBJ2-5, with 14 bases fitting TRBD2. CDR3 length: 16 amino acids. Trimming cost V 5 bases and J 2 bases; bases outside gene matches: 4. CDR1 MNHEY and CDR2 SMNVEV come from the germline V gene (reference sequence).